The clone carrying this TCR beta chain is a singleton in its sample. These data originate in a study of blood T cell repertoires in COVID-19. Authors' analysis steps: From reference gene primer amplification, estimates of nucleated cell counts were derived. Some clones are missing from TCRdb's copy, which holds only in-frame ones; the method was immunoSEQ multiplex PCR. From that table come the V and J calls and clone size; the DNA was used to work out D and trimming. The table includes 150,000 to 200,000 clones, 87% detected once. Germline V gives CDR1 LNHDA, CDR2 SQIVND (reference sequence). Trimming took 5 bases from V and 4 from J, leaving 15 bases between them. CDR3 length: 15 residues.

The rearrangement links TRBV19 to TRBJ1-5; D gene unclear. Material for sequencing was peripheral blood. The receptor was derived from a woman aged 45-65 years with acute or convalescent COVID-19. CDR3 coding DNA: TGTGCCAGTAGTCCCTCCTCCTCCGGGAATCAGCCCCAGCATTTT. Amino acid sequence: CASSPSSSGNQPQHF.